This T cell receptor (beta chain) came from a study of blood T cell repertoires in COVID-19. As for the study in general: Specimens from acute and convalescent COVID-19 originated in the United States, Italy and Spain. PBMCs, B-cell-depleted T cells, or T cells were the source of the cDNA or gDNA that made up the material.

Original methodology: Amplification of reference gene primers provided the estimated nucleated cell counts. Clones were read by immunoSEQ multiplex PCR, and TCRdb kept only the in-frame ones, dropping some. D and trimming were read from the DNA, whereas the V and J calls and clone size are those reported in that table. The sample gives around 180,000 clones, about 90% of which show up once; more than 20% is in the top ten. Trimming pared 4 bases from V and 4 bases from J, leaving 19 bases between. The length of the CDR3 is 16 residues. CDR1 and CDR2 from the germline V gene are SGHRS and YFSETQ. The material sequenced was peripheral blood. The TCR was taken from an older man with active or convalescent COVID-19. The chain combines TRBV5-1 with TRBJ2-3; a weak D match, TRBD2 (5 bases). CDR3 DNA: TGCGCCAGCAGCCCAAAGCTAAGGACGAGGGCAGATACGCAGTATTTT. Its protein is CASSPKLRTRADTQYF.